This is a list of T cell receptor beta chains from one sample in a study of cytomegalovirus exposure and HLA in healthy donors. The data were produced by immunoSEQ multiplex PCR, yet TCRdb's version contains in-frame clones alone and is incomplete. Of 90,000 to 120,000 clones in the sample, more than 70% were seen once. Sequencing input: PBMCs. The receptors shown here come from a man younger than 35 in good health and CMV-seronegative. Each CDR3 is given with its conserved first and last residue. Each record gives: J gene, V gene, D gene, CDR3 DNA, CDR3 protein. The D gene is left open where the match is weak.

>TRBJ2-7|TRBV6-6|-
TGTGCCAGCGGTCCTCGGAGGGGCGGGCCAGGGGGGGAGCAGTACTTC
CASGPRRGGPGGEQYF
>TRBJ2-2|TRBV19|-
TGTGCCAGTAGTAGTGCTCGACAGACGAACACCGGGGAGCTGTTTTTT
CASSSARQTNTGELFF
>TRBJ1-4|TRBV6-6|TRBD1
TGTGCCAGCAGGCTGAGCCAGGGACAGAATGAAAAACTGTTTTTT
CASRLSQGQNEKLFF
>TRBJ1-1|TRBV11-2|-
TGTGCCAGCAGCTTAGTTTCCCAGGGTTTGTCTGAAGCTTTCTTT
CASSLVSQGLSEAFF
>TRBJ1-2|TRBV6-1|-
TGTGCCAGCAGGGGAGTTTCTAACTATGGCTACACCTTC
CASRGVSNYGYTF
>TRBJ1-5|TRBV6-6|TRBD1
TGTGCCAGCAGTCCCGGGACAGGGTTCAATCAGCCCCAGCATTTT
CASSPGTGFNQPQHF
>TRBJ1-2|TRBV19|TRBD1
TGTGCCAGTAGTTCAGGACAGGGCTACTATGGCTACACCTTC
CASSSGQGYYGYTF
>TRBJ1-1|TRBV28|-
TGTGCCAGCAGTTCCCCGGTTACTAGGAACACTGAAGCTTTCTTT
CASSSPVTRNTEAFF
>TRBJ2-2|TRBV7-3|-
TGTGCCAGCAGCCATACTATGGGGCTGAACACCGGGGAGCTGTTTTTT
CASSHTMGLNTGELFF
>TRBJ2-3|TRBV16|TRBD2
TGTGCCAGCAGCCAATTGGTCCCGGGACTAGCGGGGGCCGGGTCAGATACGCAGTATTTT
CASSQLVPGLAGAGSDTQYF
>TRBJ2-3|TRBV5-1|TRBD2
TGCGCCAGCAGCCCCCGGGAGGCAGTCACAGATACGCAGTATTTT
CASSPREAVTDTQYF